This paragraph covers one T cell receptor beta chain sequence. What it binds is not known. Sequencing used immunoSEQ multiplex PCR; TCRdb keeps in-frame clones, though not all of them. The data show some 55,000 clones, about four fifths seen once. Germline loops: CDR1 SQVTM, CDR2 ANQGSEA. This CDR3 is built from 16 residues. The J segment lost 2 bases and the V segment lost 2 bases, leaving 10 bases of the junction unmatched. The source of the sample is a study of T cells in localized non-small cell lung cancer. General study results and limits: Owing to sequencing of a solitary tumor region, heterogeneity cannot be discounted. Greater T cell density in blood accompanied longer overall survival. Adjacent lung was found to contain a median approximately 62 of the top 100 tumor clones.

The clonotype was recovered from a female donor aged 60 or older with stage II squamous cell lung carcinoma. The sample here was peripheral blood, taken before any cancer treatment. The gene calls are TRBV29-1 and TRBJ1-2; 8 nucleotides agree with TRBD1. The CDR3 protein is CSVEYQRTGTNYGYTF. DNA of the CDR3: TGCAGCGTTGAATACCAAAGGACAGGGACCAACTATGGCTACACCTTC. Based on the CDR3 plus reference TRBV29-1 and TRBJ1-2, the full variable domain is SAVISQKPSRDICQRGTSLTIQCQVDSQVTMMFWYRQQPGQSLTLIATANQGSEATYESGFVIDKFPISRPNLTFSTLTVSNMSPEDSSIYLCSVEYQRTGTNYGYTFGSGTRLTVV.